A single sample gave rise to the 24 T cell receptor beta chains below, sequenced in a study of T cells in Graves' hyperthyroidism and ophthalmopathy. Amplification of TCR beta CDR3 regions was performed using RNA transcripts as template. An initial round of RT-PCR targeting the TCR CDR3 relied on the HTBI primer set. TCRdb reanalysed the multiplex PCR reads using MiXCR and keeps one entry per CDR3 protein. The data hold fewer than 500,000 distinct CDR3 sequences, with 13% observed a single time. The sample taken for sequencing was blood. The origin of the receptors is a man aged 25 to 45 with Graves' hyperthyroidism that later progressed to Graves' ophthalmopathy.

This clonotype showed up just a few times. The chain combines TRBV3-1 with TRBJ2-5; 7 bases line up with TRBD2. Germline V lookup: CDR1 LGHDT, CDR2 YNNKEL (reference sequence). This CDR3 has 17 residues. Trimming removed 0 bases from V and 1 base from J; junction bases left unmatched: 8. CDR3: CASSQDKTSSFQETQYF. CDR3 bases: TGTGCCAGCAGCCAAGATAAGACTAGCAGTTTCCAAGAGACCCAGTACTTC.

The chain is built from TRBV30 and TRBJ2-7, with a weak D call TRBD1 (5 bases). The CDR3 loop spans 12 amino acids. With 1 base removed from V and 3 bases from J, the gap between germline ends came to 7 bases. Germline V lookup: CDR1 GTSNPN, CDR2 SVGIG (reference sequence). CDR3 amino acids: CAWSDRFYEQYF. The CDR3 bases are TGTGCCTGGAGTGACAGGTTCTACGAGCAGTACTTC.

This chain connects TRBV27 to TRBJ2-7; the D gene is possibly TRBD1 (5 bases). Trimming shortened V by 5 bases and J by 6 bases, and 17 bases separated the two germline ends. The CDR3 has 14 amino acids. CDR1 MNHEY and CDR2 SMNVEV come from the germline V gene (reference sequence). CDR3 loop: CASSKRAGKGEQYF. CDR3 nucleotides: TGTGCCAGCAGTAAACGGGCAGGGAAGGGCGAGCAGTACTTC.

This clonotype was observed at least ten times. The CDR3 DNA reads as TGTGCCAGCAGCTTAGCAGCTTACACTGAAGCTTTCTTT. It translates to CASSLAAYTEAFF. V gene TRBV7-9 combines with J gene TRBJ1-1; D not certain. The V gene's germline CDR1 is SEHNR and CDR2 FQNEAQ (reference sequence). CDR3 length equals 13 residues. The ends were cut back, 0 bases at V and 3 bases at J, with 5 bases in the middle.

This clonotype was recorded many times. The CDR3: CASSSTGRGGYTF. DNA of the CDR3: TGTGCCAGCAGTTCGACAGGGAGGGGTGGCTACACCTTC. The chain carries TRBV6-1 and TRBJ1-2; 7 bases line up with TRBD1. The germline gives CDR1 MNHNS, CDR2 SASEGT. Trimming cost V 5 bases and J 7 bases; bases outside gene matches: 7. The CDR3 is 13 amino acids.

This clonotype was found a few times. This chain joins TRBV20-1 and TRBJ1-4; perhaps TRBD1 as D (6 bases). V was cut by 3 bases and J by 0 bases, with 11 bases left in between. The CDR3 runs 15 residues. In germline, CDR1 is DFQATT, CDR2 SNEGSKA (reference sequence). The CDR3 nucleotides read TGCAGTGCTAGTAGGGGGTTGGCAACTAATGAAAAACTGTTTTTT. Translated: CSASRGLATNEKLFF.

V is TRBV11-2 and J is TRBJ1-3; D gene ambiguous. Germline lookup yields CDR1 SGHAT and CDR2 FQNNGV. The ends were cut back, 7 bases at V and 1 base at J, with 17 bases in the middle. The CDR3 runs 16 residues. CDR3 DNA sequence: TGTGCCAGCAACAGCTTAAGAGGAGGTTCTGGAAACACCATATATTTT. Translating gives CASNSLRGGSGNTIYF.

This clonotype was detected many times. The chain links TRBV5-1 to TRBJ2-5, with D perhaps matching TRBD2 (6 bases). Per germline, CDR1 SGHRS and CDR2 YFSETQ. The CDR3 covers 15 residues. The V end was cut by 6 bases, the J end by 5 bases, with 20 bases between. The CDR3 loop reads CASNPSEGSLETQYF. The CDR3 nucleotides are TGCGCCAGCAACCCGTCGGAGGGGAGTCTGGAGACCCAGTACTTC.

The rearrangement joins TRBV18 to TRBJ2-7, with D unresolved. The V gene's germline CDR1 is KGHSH and CDR2 LQKENI. The CDR3 runs to 16 residues. V lost 2 bases, J lost 0 bases, and 14 bases lay in between. CDR3 residues: CASSPILTSSSYEQYF. The CDR3, as DNA: TGTGCCAGCTCACCAATTTTGACCAGTAGCTCCTACGAGCAGTACTTC.

There are many counts of this clonotype. CDR3 sequence reads: CASSYSAAKGEKLFF. The CDR3 bases are TGTGCCAGCAGCTACTCGGCGGCCAAGGGGGAAAAACTGTTTTTT. The chain uses TRBV11-3 and TRBJ1-4; possible D gene TRBD1, 5 bases. The CDR3 runs 15 residues. Deletions cut 4 bases from V and 8 bases from J, with 17 bases between. Germline CDR1 and CDR2: SGHNT and YENEEA.

Many counts were recorded for this clonotype. The CDR3 loop reads CASRLRAFLNYGYTF. DNA for the CDR3: TGTGCCAGCCGTCTCAGGGCATTCCTTAACTATGGCTACACCTTC. The chain has TRBV2 and TRBJ1-2, with D perhaps matching TRBD1 (5 bases). There are 15 residues in the CDR3. CDR1 and CDR2 from the germline V gene are SNHLY and FYNNEI. V was shortened by 8 bases and J by 1 base, with 17 bases between the two germline ends. The variable domain in full, with the rest retrieved from reference TRBV2 and TRBJ1-2, is EPEVTQTPSHQVTQMGQEVILRCVPISNHLYFYWYRQILGQKVEFLVSFYNNEISEKSEIFDDQFSVERPDGSNFTLKIRSTKLEDSAMYFCASRLRAFLNYGYTFGSGTRLTVV.

This clonotype appeared a few times. This sequence joins TRBV9 and TRBJ1-6; possibly TRBD1 for D (6 bases). CDR3 size: 17 residues. Germline loops: CDR1 SGDLS, CDR2 YYNGEE. Trimming removed 3 bases from V and 5 bases from J, with 18 bases in between. CDR3 protein: CASSDTHGGADNSPLHF. In nucleotides, the CDR3 is TGTGCCAGCAGCGACACCCACGGGGGGGCGGATAATTCACCCCTCCACTTT.

This clonotype was observed many times. The CDR3 DNA sequence: TGTGCCAGCAGTCCTTCCGTGGCGGGGGGGTACAATGAGCAGTTCTTC. It encodes CASSPSVAGGYNEQFF. The chain combines TRBV27 with TRBJ2-1; 9 nucleotides line up with TRBD2. V was pared by 5 bases and J by 4 bases, with 9 bases of the junction left unmatched. From germline, CDR1 is MNHEY and CDR2 SMNVEV (reference sequence). This CDR3 is 16 amino acids long.

This clonotype was seen ten or more times. The V and J genes are TRBV11-1 and TRBJ1-4, with D tentatively TRBD1 (5 bases). The germline V gene encodes CDR1 SGHAT and CDR2 FQDESV (reference sequence). V dropped 2 bases and J dropped 5 bases, with 9 bases sitting between them. The CDR3 contains 14 residues. The CDR3 region has the DNA TGTGCCAGCAGCTTAAACAGACAGAATGAAAAACTGTTTTTT. It encodes CASSLNRQNEKLFF.

This clonotype came up a few times. The rearrangement links TRBV28 to TRBJ1-5, with 8 bases identical to TRBD1. This CDR3 is built from 17 residues. V lost 3 bases to trimming and J lost 2 bases; unmatched junction nucleotides: 9. Germline CDR1 and CDR2: MDHEN and SYDVKM. The CDR3 DNA is TGTGCCAGCAGTTTTAATAGCCGGGACAGGCGCAATCAGCCCCAGCATTTT. Translated: CASSFNSRDRRNQPQHF.

The chain links TRBV20-1 to TRBJ2-2; 7 nucleotides match TRBD1. This CDR3 has 15 amino acids. J lost 8 bases, V lost 5 bases, and 14 bases had no gene match. Germline CDR1 DFQATT, CDR2 SNEGSKA (reference sequence). For the CDR3, the DNA is TGCAGTGCTGTCAGGACAGGTGACCCAGCGGGGGAGCTGTTTTTT. Its translation is CSAVRTGDPAGELFF.

This clonotype has a count of ten or more. This chain links TRBV24-1 with TRBJ2-1, with D uncertain. Trimming took off 1 base at V and 8 bases at J, with 23 bases between the two ends. Germline V gives CDR1 KGHDR, CDR2 SFDVKD. This CDR3 has 18 residues. The CDR3 DNA reads as TGTGCCACCAGTGATTTCTTCGTCGGTGTCTGTATCACCGATGAGCAGTTCTTC. This sequence encodes CATSDFFVGVCITDEQFF.

This clonotype was detected ten times or more. The chain combines TRBV24-1 with TRBJ2-3; no clear D gene. The V end lost 3 bases, the J end lost 5 bases, and 5 bases lay between the germline ends. The germline V gene encodes CDR1 KGHDR and CDR2 SFDVKD. The CDR3 has 12 residues. CDR3 nucleotides: TGTGCCACCAGTGATCCGGTAGATACGCAGTATTTT. This gives the protein CATSDPVDTQYF.

This clonotype was detected a few times. This chain links TRBV12-3 or TRBV12-4 with TRBJ2-6; D possibly corresponds to TRBD1 (6 bases). This CDR3 is built from 16 residues. V lost 9 bases to trimming and J lost 3 bases, with 18 bases between them. The DNA for the CDR3 is TGTGCCAGTATTGTTGTCAGGGGTTTTGGGGCCAACGTCCTGACTTTC. Protein: CASIVVRGFGANVLTF.

Many counts were recorded for this clonotype. V usage is TRBV28 and J usage is TRBJ2-5; D is unresolved. Germline CDR1 and CDR2: MDHEN and SYDVKM. This CDR3 has 12 residues. V was shortened by 4 bases and J by 5 bases, with 8 bases between the two germline ends. This CDR3 is CASSSNSETQYF. CDR3 DNA sequence: TGTGCCAGCAGTTCCAACAGTGAGACCCAGTACTTC.

V usage is TRBV19 and J usage is TRBJ2-3; D may be TRBD1 (6 bases). Trimming took 3 bases from V and 0 from J, leaving 7 bases between them. The CDR3 covers 14 residues. Per germline, CDR1 LNHDA and CDR2 SQIVND (reference sequence). CDR3 in amino acids: CASSIDRSTDTQYF. The CDR3 bases are TGTGCCAGTAGTATCGACAGGAGCACAGATACGCAGTATTTT.

As for this clonotype: One end of the junction fails to match germline, which may point to a read error. This chain joins TRBV20-1 and TRBJ1-5; D is unresolved. The CDR3 contains 13 residues. Germline V gene data show CDR1 as DFQATT and CDR2 as SNEGSKA (reference sequence). CDR3 nucleotide sequence: TGCAGTGCCCGAGGGAGATGCGATCAGCCCCAGCACTTT. Translating gives CSARGRCDQPQHF.

Here the CDR3 reads CSALPGLEDNEQFF. DNA of the CDR3: TGCAGTGCTTTACCGGGACTAGAAGACAATGAGCAGTTCTTC. V and J are TRBV20-1 and TRBJ2-1, with 8 bases identical to TRBD2. The CDR3 covers 14 residues. Germline CDR1 DFQATT, CDR2 SNEGSKA (reference sequence). Trimming at V came to 5 bases and at J to 5 bases, leaving 8 bases not matched to a gene.

This clonotype occurred a few times. The DNA of the CDR3 is TGTGCCAGCAGCGGGGGCAGGGGGAACACTGAAGCTTTCTTT. This translates into CASSGGRGNTEAFF. The J gene is TRBJ1-1, the V gene TRBV12-3 or TRBV12-4; a possible D gene is TRBD1 (6 bases). Trimming pared 6 bases from V and 1 base from J, leaving 12 bases between. The CDR3 consists of 14 residues.